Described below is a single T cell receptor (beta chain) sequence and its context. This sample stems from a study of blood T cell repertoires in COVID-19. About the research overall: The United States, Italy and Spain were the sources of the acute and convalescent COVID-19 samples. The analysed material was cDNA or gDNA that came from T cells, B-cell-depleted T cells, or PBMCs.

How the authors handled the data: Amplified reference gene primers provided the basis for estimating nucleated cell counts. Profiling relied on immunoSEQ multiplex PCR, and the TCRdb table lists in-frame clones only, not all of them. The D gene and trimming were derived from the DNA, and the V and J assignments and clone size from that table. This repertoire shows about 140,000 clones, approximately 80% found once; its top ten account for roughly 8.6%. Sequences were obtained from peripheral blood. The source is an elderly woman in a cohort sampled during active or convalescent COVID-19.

CDR3 sequence (DNA): TGTGCCAGCAGGATTCGAACAGGGATTCAAACGCAGTATTTT. It encodes CASRIRTGIQTQYF. The rearrangement links TRBV2 to TRBJ2-3; TRBD1 is a possible D gene (6 bases). V lost 6 bases and J lost 9, with 19 bases in between. Germline CDR1 reads SNHLY; CDR2 reads FYNNEI. CDR3 length equals 14 residues.